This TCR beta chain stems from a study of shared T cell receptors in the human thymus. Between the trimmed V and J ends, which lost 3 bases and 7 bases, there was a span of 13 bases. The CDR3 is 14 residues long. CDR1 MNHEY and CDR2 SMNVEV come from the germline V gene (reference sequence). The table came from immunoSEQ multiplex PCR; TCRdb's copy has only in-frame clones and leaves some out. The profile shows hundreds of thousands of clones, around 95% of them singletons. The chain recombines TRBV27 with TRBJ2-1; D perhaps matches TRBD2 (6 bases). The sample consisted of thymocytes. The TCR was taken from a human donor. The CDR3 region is CASSLREEGNEQFF. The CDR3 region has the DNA TGTGCCAGCAGTTTGAGAGAGGAGGGGAATGAGCAGTTCTTC.